The 30 T cell receptor beta chains given below trace back to one sample, sequenced in a study of neurological immune-mediated disorders (dated by TCRdb to about 2019). In light of the paper, this sample's time point label describes: longitudinal time-point 1 (baseline). Libraries were constructed by 5' RACE. Sequencing relied on an Illumina HiSeq 2500. Clones were called with MiXCR by TCRdb after fastp trimmed the public reads at Q25, and only in-frame beta chains were retained. Each entry is one CDR3 protein sequence, shown with its most common DNA and genes. The sample table holds around 71,000 distinct CDR3 sequences, of which about 13% were seen once. Clones ranked in the top ten supply 4.6% of the sample. Sequenced input: PBMCs. The receptors were gathered from a female donor with HTLV-1-associated myelopathy (HAM/TSP).

This clonotype was counted ten times or more. The V and J genes are TRBV7-2 and TRBJ2-3; D is uncertain. The germline V gene has CDR1 SGHTA and CDR2 FQGNSA. CDR3 length: 12 residues. V lost 1 base and J lost 8, with 7 bases in between. CDR3 region: CASSLDDGTQYF. The CDR3 DNA is TGTGCCAGCAGCTTAGACGACGGTACGCAGTATTTT.

V and J are TRBV6-6 and TRBJ1-5; 7 bases agree with TRBD1. Germline CDR1 MNHNY, CDR2 SVGAGI (reference sequence). The CDR3 length is 14 residues. The ends lost 6 bases at V and 1 base at J; junction bases unmatched: 3. CDR3: CASSRQGSNQPQHF. The CDR3 nucleotides are TGTGCCAGCAGCCGACAGGGCAGCAATCAGCCCCAGCATTTT.

This clonotype was counted only a few times. The rearrangement uses TRBV3-1 and TRBJ2-7; a weak D match, TRBD2 (7 bases). The germline V and J ends were trimmed by 5 bases and 6 bases, with 14 bases remaining between them. In germline, CDR1 is LGHDT, CDR2 YNNKEL (reference sequence). The CDR3 spans 13 residues. The CDR3 nucleotides are TGTGCCAGCAGCTCAAGGGGGGGCCGCGAGCAGTACTTC. This translates into CASSSRGGREQYF.

This clonotype was seen at least ten times. This rearrangement joins TRBV5-1 to TRBJ1-3; tentatively, D is TRBD1 (5 bases). Germline values: CDR1 SGHRS, CDR2 YFSETQ. The ends were cut back, 2 bases at V and 2 bases at J, with 11 bases in the middle. The CDR3 totals 15 residues. Written as DNA, the CDR3 is TGCGCCAGCAGCTTCGGGGGAAGTGCTGGAAACACCATATATTTT. It encodes CASSFGGSAGNTIYF.

This clonotype showed up many times. The chain carries TRBV12-3 or TRBV12-4 and TRBJ1-6; maybe TRBD1 (6 bases). The CDR3 sequence is 14 residues long. Trimming shortened V by 6 bases and J by 7 bases, and 13 bases separated the two germline ends. The CDR3 region is CASSPTGYNSPLHF. The CDR3 nucleotides are TGTGCCAGCAGCCCGACAGGATACAATTCACCCCTCCACTTT.

This clonotype was seen repeatedly, ten times or more. The V and J genes are TRBV28 and TRBJ2-7, with TRBD2 matching 11 bases. Trimming at V came to 7 bases and at J to 3 bases, leaving 8 bases not matched to a gene. CDR3 length: 15 residues. Germline assignment: CDR1 MDHEN and CDR2 SYDVKM. The CDR3 sequence: CASKSTSGNLYEQYF. The CDR3 nucleotides read TGTGCCAGCAAGTCGACTAGCGGGAATCTCTACGAGCAGTACTTC.

This clonotype was found many times. The V and J genes are TRBV5-1 and TRBJ2-2, with a possible D match to TRBD2 (6 bases). The germline V gene has CDR1 SGHRS and CDR2 YFSETQ. The CDR3 spans 17 residues. Deletions cut 5 bases from V and 5 bases from J, with 22 bases between. The CDR3 nucleotides read TGCGCCAGCAGTTTCTCTATTAGGGGAGGATCGACCGGGGAGCTGTTTTTT. Its translation is CASSFSIRGGSTGELFF.

The sample holds many counts of this clonotype. The rearrangement uses TRBV6-1 and TRBJ1-1, with a possible D match to TRBD1 (5 bases). The length of the CDR3 is 14 residues. Germline CDR1 and CDR2: MNHNS and SASEGT. Deletions cut 2 bases from V and 9 bases from J, with 16 bases between. The CDR3 reads CASSELGTGDKAFF. In DNA, the CDR3 is TGTGCCAGCAGTGAATTGGGGACCGGCGATAAAGCTTTCTTT.

This clonotype was picked up many times. CDR3 nucleotides: TGTGCCAGCAGTTTAAAACAGAATAACTATGGCTACACCTTC. Translation gives CASSLKQNNYGYTF. This chain uses TRBV12-3 or TRBV12-4 with TRBJ1-2; D is unclear. The CDR3 runs 14 residues. The V end lost 2 bases, the J end lost 1 base, and 8 bases lay between the germline ends.

This clonotype turned up a few times. The chain has TRBV7-2 and TRBJ2-1; D not certain. The CDR3 is 17 residues long. V was pared by 0 bases and J by 0 bases, with 12 bases between. Germline-derived CDR1 and CDR2 are SGHTA and FQGNSA. In DNA form, the CDR3 reads TGTGCCAGCAGCTTAGCGTTTGGGGTTCTCTCCTACAATGAGCAGTTCTTC. This sequence encodes CASSLAFGVLSYNEQFF.

This clonotype showed up many times. The genes are TRBV25-1 and TRBJ1-2; D is ambiguous. Germline V gene lookup returns CDR1 MGHDK and CDR2 SYGVNS. The CDR3 is made up of 12 amino acids. V was clipped by 1 base and J by 8 bases, with 8 bases between them. CDR3 bases: TGTGCCAGCAGTGAATTGGGCCGAGGCTACACCTTC. It is translated as CASSELGRGYTF.

This clonotype was picked up many times. Written as DNA, the CDR3 is TGCAGTGCTACGACTAGCCACGAGCAGTACTTC. Residues: CSATTSHEQYF. V gene TRBV20-1 combines with J gene TRBJ2-7, with 7 bases aligning to TRBD2. Germline assignment: CDR1 DFQATT and CDR2 SNEGSKA (reference sequence). V shed 4 bases and J 5 bases; nucleotides not matched to a gene: 2. The CDR3 sequence is 11 residues long.

This clonotype was seen many times. The J gene is TRBJ2-1, the V gene TRBV20-1; D gene unclear. This CDR3 comprises 13 residues. Germline V CDR1 and CDR2: DFQATT, SNEGSKA (reference sequence). V was shortened by 3 bases and J by 3 bases, with 9 bases between the two germline ends. The CDR3 DNA reads as TGCAGTGCTAGGTCGGACGGCTACAATGAGCAGTTCTTC. It yields the protein CSARSDGYNEQFF.

At least ten counts were recorded for this clonotype. Written as DNA, the CDR3 is TGTGCCAGCAGTGGGCCGGGACTAGCGGGGGCATTTGGGGGATACGAGCAGTACTTC. Its protein product is CASSGPGLAGAFGGYEQYF. The chain is built from TRBV27 and TRBJ2-7; 14 positions agree with TRBD2. V shed 5 bases, J shed 4 bases, and the junction held 16 bases outside the gene matches. The CDR3 sequence is 19 residues long. The germline V gene has CDR1 MNHEY and CDR2 SMNVEV (reference sequence).

With regard to this clonotype: It is likely a read error, because the conserved phenylalanine at the end of the CDR3 is missing. The J gene is TRBJ2-7, the V gene TRBV3-1; D may be TRBD2 (5 bases). Germline V gives CDR1 LGHDT, CDR2 YNNKEL (reference sequence). The CDR3 extends over 14 amino acids. V lost 2 bases, J lost 7 bases, and 15 bases lay in between. The chain's CDR3 is CASSQFVRLREQYS. DNA of the CDR3: TGTGCCAGCAGCCAATTCGTCAGACTACGGGAGCAGTACTCC.

This clonotype was counted at least ten times. The chain couples TRBV4-1 to TRBJ1-5, with D unresolved. The CDR3 consists of 13 residues. Germline lookup yields CDR1 MGHRA and CDR2 YSYEKL. The ends were cut back, 0 bases at V and 7 bases at J, with 7 bases in the middle. The CDR3 sequence: CASSQDFWQPQHF. The CDR3, as DNA: TGCGCCAGCAGCCAAGATTTCTGGCAGCCCCAGCATTTT.

This clonotype has at least ten counts. It is unclear where the CDR3 begins or ends on the DNA, so no DNA is shown, and the CDR3 is as TCRdb lists it. CDR3 protein: CASSFGRGTPFF. The V and J genes are TRBV7-2 and TRBJ2-1; the table names TRBD1, a call not compared with the DNA. A total of 12 residues make up the CDR3, ends included. Germline loops: CDR1 SGHTA, CDR2 FQGNSA.

This clonotype came up many times. The chain is built from TRBV20-1 and TRBJ2-2, with 7 nucleotides matching TRBD1. The CDR3 consists of 13 residues. The J segment lost 6 bases and the V segment lost 3 bases, leaving 4 bases of the junction unmatched. CDR1 is DFQATT, CDR2 SNEGSKA, per germline (reference sequence). The chain's CDR3 is CSARQGVPGELFF. The CDR3 region has the DNA TGCAGTGCTAGGCAGGGGGTTCCCGGGGAGCTGTTTTTT.

This clonotype was seen at least ten times. J is TRBJ2-7 and V is TRBV5-1; TRBD1 matches 9 bases. The CDR3 runs to 12 residues. The ends lost 4 bases at V and 7 bases at J; junction bases unmatched: 3. Germline CDR1 reads SGHRS; CDR2 reads YFSETQ. CDR3 DNA: TGCGCCAGCAGCCTGGGGACAGGGGAGCAGTACTTC. Amino acid sequence: CASSLGTGEQYF.

This clonotype was found many times. The chain is built from TRBV28 and TRBJ1-1; 7 bases line up with TRBD1. The CDR3 consists of 13 residues. CDR1 MDHEN and CDR2 SYDVKM come from the germline V gene. With V trimmed by 3 bases and J by 3 bases, 1 base remained unmatched. The CDR3 nucleotides are TGTGCCAGCAGTTTTGACAGGGACACTGAAGCTTTCTTT. Translating it yields CASSFDRDTEAFF.

This clonotype was seen at least ten times. The chain recombines TRBV5-1 with TRBJ2-5; D ambiguous. Trimming shortened V by 8 bases and J by 1 base, and 15 bases separated the two germline ends. The CDR3 is made up of 14 amino acids. CDR1 and CDR2 (germline): SGHRS, YFSETQ. CDR3 sequence reads: CASCIGQLQETQYF. In nucleotides, the CDR3 is TGCGCCAGTTGCATTGGGCAGCTCCAAGAGACCCAGTACTTC.

This clonotype was detected many times. V and J are TRBV7-2 and TRBJ2-1; D is undetermined. There are 13 residues in the CDR3. V was pared by 0 bases and J by 8 bases, with 8 bases between. Germline V gene lookup returns CDR1 SGHTA and CDR2 FQGNSA. CDR3 sequence (DNA): TGTGCCAGCAGCTTAGCGATGGGCGATGAGCAGTTCTTC. This gives the protein CASSLAMGDEQFF.

This chain connects TRBV6-5 to TRBJ2-3; 9 positions agree with TRBD1. Germline V gene data show CDR1 as MNHEY and CDR2 as SVGAGI. The CDR3 is 15 residues long. The V gene end was trimmed by 6 bases and the J gene end by 5 bases; junction bases not matched to a gene: 9. CDR3 nucleotide sequence: TGTGCCAGCAGCACGAACAGGGGGCAAGGAGATACGCAGTATTTT. Translating it yields CASSTNRGQGDTQYF.

This clonotype was detected ten times or more. The V gene is TRBV5-6, the J gene TRBJ2-1; D perhaps matches TRBD1 (6 bases). V lost 0 bases and J lost 10, with 17 bases in between. The CDR3 length is 15 residues. Germline assignment: CDR1 SGHDT and CDR2 YYEEEE. The CDR3 loop is CASSLEDSVSGEQFF. The CDR3, as DNA: TGTGCCAGCAGCTTGGAGGACAGCGTTAGTGGCGAGCAGTTCTTC.

This clonotype was seen ten or more times. DNA of the CDR3: TGTGCCAGCACAAGTAACAACTATGGCTACACCTTC. Translation gives CASTSNNYGYTF. The chain uses TRBV28 and TRBJ1-2; no clear D. V was clipped by 7 bases and J by 2 bases, with 8 bases between them. Per the germline V gene, CDR1 is MDHEN and CDR2 is SYDVKM. The CDR3 consists of 12 residues.

This clonotype has a count of ten or more. The chain employs TRBV5-1 and TRBJ2-7; possibly TRBD1 for D (5 bases). The CDR3 loop spans 13 amino acids. Germline V gives CDR1 SGHRS, CDR2 YFSETQ. V was trimmed by 2 bases and J by 2 bases, leaving 8 bases between them. The CDR3 coding sequence is TGCGCCAGCAGCTTCGACAGAGCCTACGAGCAGTACTTC. Translated, it gives CASSFDRAYEQYF.

This clonotype was seen ten or more times. The V and J genes are TRBV10-3 and TRBJ2-7, with 9 bases identical to TRBD1. Trimming cost V 2 bases and J 2 bases; bases outside gene matches: 7. This CDR3 has 16 amino acids. Per the germline V gene, CDR1 is ENHRY and CDR2 is SYGVKD. In DNA form, the CDR3 reads TGTGCCATCAGTGAGCCAACCGGGACAGGGACCTACGAGCAGTACTTC. Protein sequence: CAISEPTGTGTYEQYF.

This clonotype was detected many times. The chain links TRBV28 to TRBJ2-5; D is unresolved. This CDR3 is 14 amino acids long. Trimming took 1 base from V and 1 from J, leaving 7 bases between them. Germline CDR1 MDHEN, CDR2 SYDVKM. CDR3 sequence (DNA): TGTGCCAGCAGTTTATTAGTGCCCCAAGAGACCCAGTACTTC. It encodes CASSLLVPQETQYF.

With respect to this clonotype: Mismatch with germline at one junction end may stem from a read error. The genes are TRBV11-2 and TRBJ2-5, with 9 bases that match TRBD2. CDR1 is SGHAT, CDR2 FQNNGV, per germline. The length of the CDR3 is 18 residues. CDR3 residues: CDSSLGGGAGGAQETQYF. For the CDR3, the DNA is TGTGACAGCAGCTTAGGCGGGGGGGCAGGTGGGGCCCAAGAGACCCAGTACTTC.

This clonotype has ten or more counts. The chain uses TRBV7-9 and TRBJ2-5; 13 nucleotides agree with TRBD2. With V trimmed by 4 bases and J by 4 bases, 6 bases remained unmatched. CDR1 and CDR2 (germline): SEHNR, FQNEAQ (reference sequence). The CDR3 loop spans 16 amino acids. CDR3 loop: CASSSGLAGRGETQYF. The DNA for the CDR3 is TGTGCCAGCAGCTCGGGACTAGCGGGGAGAGGAGAGACCCAGTACTTC.